The 14 T cell receptor beta chains listed next were all sequenced from one sample in a study of cytomegalovirus exposure and HLA in healthy donors. PCR involved 60 Vbeta and 13 Jbeta primers. Here immunoSEQ multiplex PCR was the method, and the copy in TCRdb shows in-frame clones only, minus some. Its table lists 65,000 to 85,000 clones. Sequenced: PBMCs. Receptors originate from a woman aged 25 to 39 in good health and CMV-seronegative.

The chain couples TRBV7-2 to TRBJ2-1; 10 bases match TRBD2. Losses at the gene ends were 2 bases for V and 6 bases for J; bases not matched to a gene: 7. This CDR3 spans 16 amino acids. Germline values: CDR1 SGHTA, CDR2 FQGNSA. The CDR3 is CASSLSGGVGFNEQFF. The CDR3 coding sequence is TGTGCCAGCAGCTTAAGCGGGGGGGTAGGCTTCAATGAGCAGTTCTTC.

V is TRBV5-8 and J is TRBJ1-5, with 7 bases identical to TRBD1. Germline V gene lookup returns CDR1 SGHTS and CDR2 YDEGEE. This CDR3 has 15 amino acids. J lost 0 bases, V lost 4 bases, and 4 bases had no gene match. In nucleotides, the CDR3 is TGTGCCAGCAGCCCGGGACAGAATAGCAATCAGCCCCAGCATTTT. Translation gives CASSPGQNSNQPQHF.

The chain has TRBV6-1 and TRBJ2-7, with unresolved D. From germline, CDR1 is MNHNS and CDR2 SASEGT. The CDR3 length is 13 residues. The V end was cut by 2 bases, the J end by 2 bases, with 7 bases between. As DNA, the CDR3 is TGTGCCAGCAGTGAACTACAGCCCTACGAGCAGTACTTC. It yields the protein CASSELQPYEQYF.

The chain combines TRBV18 with TRBJ1-2; D unresolved. CDR1 is KGHSH and CDR2 is LQKENI in the germline V gene. Trimming cost V 1 base and J 0 bases, with 6 bases left between them. The CDR3 spans 14 residues. This CDR3 is CASSPLAANYGYTF. The CDR3 nucleotides read TGTGCCAGCTCACCACTGGCAGCTAACTATGGCTACACCTTC.

The chain employs TRBV5-1 and TRBJ2-7; TRBD1 agrees at 8 bases. CDR3 length: 13 residues. The junction had 6 bases not matched to a gene; V was cut back by 4 bases and J by 6 bases. Germline V gene data show CDR1 as SGHRS and CDR2 as YFSETQ. The CDR3 spells CASSPDRVAEQYF. Here the CDR3 DNA reads TGCGCCAGCAGCCCGGACAGGGTGGCCGAGCAGTACTTC.

This sequence joins TRBV29-1 and TRBJ2-7; 9 nucleotides line up with TRBD1. J lost 3 bases, V lost 3 bases, and 3 bases had no gene match. The length of the CDR3 is 13 residues. Germline values: CDR1 SQVTM, CDR2 ANQGSEA. Here the CDR3 DNA reads TGCAGCGTTGAGGACAGGGGAAGCTACGAGCAGTACTTC. It is translated as CSVEDRGSYEQYF.

This chain uses TRBV7-9 with TRBJ2-1; D call uncertain. Germline V lookup: CDR1 SEHNR, CDR2 FQNEAQ (reference sequence). V lost 1 base, J lost 3 bases, and 13 bases lay in between. CDR3 length equals 16 residues. CDR3 sequence: CASSLGPLGDYNEQFF. The CDR3 DNA sequence: TGTGCCAGCAGCTTAGGCCCCTTGGGCGACTACAATGAGCAGTTCTTC. Combining the CDR3 with reference TRBV7-9 and TRBJ2-1 gives the whole variable domain DTGVSQNPRHKITKRGQNVTFRCDPISEHNRLYWYRQTLGQGPEFLTYFQNEAQLEKSRLLSDRFSAERPKGSFSTLEIQRTEQGDSAMYLCASSLGPLGDYNEQFFGPGTRLTVL.

V is TRBV6-5 and J is TRBJ2-7; the D gene is possibly TRBD1 (6 bases). The V end was cut by 2 bases, the J end by 2 bases, with 13 bases between. This CDR3 spans 15 amino acids. CDR1 and CDR2 from the germline V gene are MNHEY and SVGAGI. CDR3 nucleotide sequence: TGTGCCAGCAGTTACGACAGGCCAACTACCTACGAGCAGTACTTC. This sequence encodes CASSYDRPTTYEQYF.

The rearrangement joins TRBV14 to TRBJ1-3, with TRBD1 identical over 8 bases. The CDR3 sequence is 16 residues long. Trimming at V came to 0 bases and at J to 7 bases, leaving 8 bases not matched to a gene. The germline CDR1 and CDR2 sequences are SGHDN and FVKESK. CDR3 amino acids: CASSQEGLDRENTIYF. CDR3 sequence (DNA): TGTGCCAGCAGCCAAGAAGGATTGGACAGGGAGAACACCATATATTTT.

The chain employs TRBV30 and TRBJ2-1, with a tentative D call TRBD1 (6 bases). The V gene lost 0 bases and the J gene lost 0 bases, with 18 bases spanning the gap. This CDR3 has 18 amino acids. Germline CDR1 reads GTSNPN; CDR2 reads SVGIG (reference sequence). The CDR3 loop reads CAWSVRVGQISSYNEQFF. The CDR3 DNA reads TGTGCCTGGAGTGTACGGGTAGGACAGATAAGCTCCTACAATGAGCAGTTCTTC.

The chain combines TRBV6-5 with TRBJ1-1; 10 bases are shared with TRBD1. The germline gives CDR1 MNHEY, CDR2 SVGAGI. The CDR3 covers 15 residues. V lost 0 bases to trimming and J lost 7 bases; unmatched junction nucleotides: 5. CDR3 in DNA: TGTGCCAGCAGTTACTCGACAGGGGGCTCCTATGAAGCTTTCTTT. Translated: CASSYSTGGSYEAFF.

J is TRBJ2-1 and V is TRBV6-4, with TRBD2 matching 11 bases. This CDR3 has 15 residues. Trimming took 4 bases from V and 5 from J; bases not matched to a gene: 4. Germline CDR1 is MRHNA and CDR2 is SNTAGT. The CDR3 nucleotides are TGTGCCAGCAGTGTGGCTAGCGGGGGGAACAATGAGCAGTTCTTC. Translation: CASSVASGGNNEQFF.

Remarks on this clone: This sample also contains other DNA sequences that code for the same CDR3. The chain joins TRBV19 to TRBJ1-2; 7 bases are a match to TRBD1. V lost 10 bases to trimming and J lost 5 bases; unmatched junction nucleotides: 16. CDR3 size: 15 residues. CDR1 LNHDA and CDR2 SQIVND come from the germline V gene (reference sequence). CDR3 in amino acids: CATGEWDSRNYGYTF. Here the CDR3 DNA reads TGTGCCACAGGAGAATGGGACAGCCGGAATTATGGCTACACCTTC.

This rearrangement joins TRBV6-5 to TRBJ1-4; 7 bases line up with TRBD1. CDR1 is MNHEY and CDR2 is SVGAGI in the germline V gene. V trimming: 4 bases; J trimming: 9 bases; junction bases outside the gene matches: 11. The CDR3 length is 15 residues. CDR3 in DNA: TGTGCCAGCAGTTTCTCAGGGGGGGAGATCCAAAAACTGTTTTTT. It specifies CASSFSGGEIQKLFF.